This T cell receptor beta chain was found in a study of CD8 T cells in ankylosing spondylitis. Study results and limitations: Disease-linked clones displayed a CD8+ phenotype and appeared relatively rarely in peripheral blood.

The V gene's germline CDR1 is SGHAT and CDR2 FQNNGV. V dropped 2 bases and J dropped 5; count of bases not matched to a gene: 11. This CDR3 region has 16 residues. TCRdb recomputed calls from the 5' RACE reads with MiXCR, one row per CDR3 protein. The profile shows some 240,000 distinct CDR3 sequences, approximately 9% of them singletons. The sample holds many counts of this clonotype. Its antigen remains unknown. Sequenced input: blood, either unsorted or a sorted T cell fraction (not recorded which). The chain combines TRBV11-2 with TRBJ1-2, with TRBD1 matching over 7 bases. This receptor was obtained from a male donor with ankylosing spondylitis or in good health (not recorded which). CDR3: CASSLRVLGQIYGYTF. CDR3 nucleotides: TGTGCCAGCAGCTTAAGGGTCCTGGGACAGATTTATGGCTACACCTTC.